Sequencing of this TCR beta chain was carried out in a study of neurological immune-mediated disorders. To note about this clonotype: What it recognizes is unknown.

The sample's time point: longitudinal time-point 1 (baseline). Broader study findings: CDR3 amino acid sequences found in expanded clones were never shared across subjects, suggesting private repertoires in all groups.

The CDR3 sequence is 13 residues long. Germline V lookup: CDR1 MNHNS, CDR2 SASEGT. The V gene lost 4 bases and the J gene lost 4 bases, with 10 bases spanning the gap. The cDNA came from 5'RACE with 10-nucleotide random UMIs. Over 180 million TCR-beta sequences from 15-18 subjects came from every sequencing run. MiXCR was run by TCRdb on the 5' RACE reads, yielding one entry per CDR3 protein. The table has around 71,000 distinct CDR3 sequences, roughly 13% seen once. The sequenced sample consisted of PBMCs. This TCR derives from a female donor with HTLV-1-associated myelopathy (HAM/TSP). The chain is built from TRBV6-1 and TRBJ1-1; the D is unclear. The CDR3 nucleotides read TGTGCCAGCAGTGGGGAGTTGGGCACTGAAGCTTTCTTT. Amino acids: CASSGELGTEAFF.